The clone carrying this T cell receptor (beta chain) was found many times. Its antigen is unknown. The data originate from a study of neurological immune-mediated disorders. The germline V gene encodes CDR1 LGHDT and CDR2 YNNKEL (reference sequence). The V end was cut by 1 base, the J end by 10 bases, with 10 bases between. The CDR3 extends over 13 amino acids. Study observations and caveats: The expanded clones of different subjects shared no CDR3 amino acid sequences (suggesting private repertoires in all groups).

For the unsorted libraries, 2 million PBMCs stored at -80 C served as input. TCRdb redid the calling of the 5' RACE reads with MiXCR, one entry per CDR3 protein. The sample lists 40,000 or so distinct CDR3 sequences; 2.5% were seen once. Sequenced material: PBMCs. This TCR was sampled from a man aged 25 to 45 with multiple sclerosis. The chain links TRBV3-1 to TRBJ2-2; D not certain. CDR3 protein: CASSQARQTELFF. CDR3 coding DNA: TGTGCCAGCAGCCAAGCCCGGCAAACGGAGCTGTTTTTT.